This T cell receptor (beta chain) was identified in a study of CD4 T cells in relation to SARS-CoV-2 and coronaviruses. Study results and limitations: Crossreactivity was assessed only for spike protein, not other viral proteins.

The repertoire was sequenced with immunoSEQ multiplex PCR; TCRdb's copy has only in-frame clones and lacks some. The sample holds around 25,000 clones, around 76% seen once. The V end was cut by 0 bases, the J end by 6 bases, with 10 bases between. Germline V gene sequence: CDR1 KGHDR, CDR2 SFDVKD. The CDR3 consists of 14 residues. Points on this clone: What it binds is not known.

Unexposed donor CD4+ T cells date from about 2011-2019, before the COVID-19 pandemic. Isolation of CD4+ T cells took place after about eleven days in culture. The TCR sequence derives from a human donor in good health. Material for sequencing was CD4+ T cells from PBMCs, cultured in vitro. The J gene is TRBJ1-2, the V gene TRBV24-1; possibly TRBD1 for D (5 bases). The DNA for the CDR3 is TGTGCCACCAGTGATTTGCGCCCAGGGCATGGCTACACCTTC. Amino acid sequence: CATSDLRPGHGYTF.